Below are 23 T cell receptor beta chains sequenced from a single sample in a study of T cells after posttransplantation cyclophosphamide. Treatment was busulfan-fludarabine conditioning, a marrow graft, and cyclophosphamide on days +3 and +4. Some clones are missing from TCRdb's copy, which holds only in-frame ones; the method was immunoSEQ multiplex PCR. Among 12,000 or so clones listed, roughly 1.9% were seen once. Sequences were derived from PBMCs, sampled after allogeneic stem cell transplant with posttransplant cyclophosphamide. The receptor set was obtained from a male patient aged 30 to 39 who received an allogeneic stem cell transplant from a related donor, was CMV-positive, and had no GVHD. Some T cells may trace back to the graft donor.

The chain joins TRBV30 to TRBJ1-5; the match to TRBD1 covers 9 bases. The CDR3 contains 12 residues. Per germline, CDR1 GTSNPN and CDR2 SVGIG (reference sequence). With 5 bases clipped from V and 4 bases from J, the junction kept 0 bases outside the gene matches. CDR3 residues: CAWGTGNQPQHF. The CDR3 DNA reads TGTGCCTGGGGGACAGGGAATCAGCCCCAGCATTTT. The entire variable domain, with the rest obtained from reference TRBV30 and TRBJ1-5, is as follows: SQTIHQWPATLVQPVGSPLSLECTVEGTSNPNLYWYRQAAGRGLQLLFYSVGIGQISSEVPQNLSASRPQDRQFILSSKKLLLSDSGFYLCAWGTGNQPQHFGDGTRLSIL.

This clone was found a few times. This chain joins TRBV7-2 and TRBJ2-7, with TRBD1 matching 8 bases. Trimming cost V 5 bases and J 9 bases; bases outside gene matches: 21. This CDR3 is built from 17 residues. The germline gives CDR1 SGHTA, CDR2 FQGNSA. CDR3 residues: CASSPGGAGGLRSAQYF. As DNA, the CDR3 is TGTGCCAGCAGCCCCGGTGGCGCAGGGGGCCTTCGTAGTGCGCAGTACTTC.

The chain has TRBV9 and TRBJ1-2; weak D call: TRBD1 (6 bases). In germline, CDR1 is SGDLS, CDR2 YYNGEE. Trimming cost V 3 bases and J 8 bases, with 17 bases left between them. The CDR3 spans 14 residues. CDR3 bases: TGTGCCAGCAGCGCTCAGCAGGGGCTCGACGGCTACACCTTC. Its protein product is CASSAQQGLDGYTF.

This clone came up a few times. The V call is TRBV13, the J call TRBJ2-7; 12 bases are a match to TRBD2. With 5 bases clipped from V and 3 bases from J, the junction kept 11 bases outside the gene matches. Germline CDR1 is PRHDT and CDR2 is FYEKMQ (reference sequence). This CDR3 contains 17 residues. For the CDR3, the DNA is TGTGCCAGCAGCGCGCCCGATCGACTAGCGGGAGACTACGAGCAGTACTTC. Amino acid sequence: CASSAPDRLAGDYEQYF.

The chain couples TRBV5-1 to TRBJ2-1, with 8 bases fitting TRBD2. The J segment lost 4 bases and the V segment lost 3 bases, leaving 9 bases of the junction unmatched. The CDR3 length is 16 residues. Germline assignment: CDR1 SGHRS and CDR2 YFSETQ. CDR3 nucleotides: TGCGCCAGCAGCTACCTCAGCGGGGGACTATACAATGAGCAGTTCTTC. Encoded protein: CASSYLSGGLYNEQFF.

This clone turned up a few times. The CDR3 region is CASSLRGLQETQYF. DNA of the CDR3: TGTGCCAGCTCACTACGAGGGCTCCAAGAGACCCAGTACTTC. This chain uses TRBV18 with TRBJ2-5; a weak D match, TRBD2 (5 bases). The CDR3 loop spans 14 amino acids. Trimming stripped 4 bases from V and 1 base from J, with 10 bases between. Germline lookup yields CDR1 KGHSH and CDR2 LQKENI.

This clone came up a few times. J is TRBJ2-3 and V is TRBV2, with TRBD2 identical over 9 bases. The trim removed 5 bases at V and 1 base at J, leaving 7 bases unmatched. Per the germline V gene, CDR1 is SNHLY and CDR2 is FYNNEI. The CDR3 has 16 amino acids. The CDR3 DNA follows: TGTGCCAGCAGTCCACCCCCTAGCGGGGGCACAGATACGCAGTATTTT. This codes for CASSPPPSGGTDTQYF.

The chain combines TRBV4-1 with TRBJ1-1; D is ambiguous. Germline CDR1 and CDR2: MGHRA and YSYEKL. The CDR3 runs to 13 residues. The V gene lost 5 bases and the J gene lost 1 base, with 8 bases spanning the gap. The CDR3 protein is CASSSPRNTEAFF. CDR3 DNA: TGCGCCAGCAGCTCCCCCCGGAACACTGAAGCTTTCTTT.

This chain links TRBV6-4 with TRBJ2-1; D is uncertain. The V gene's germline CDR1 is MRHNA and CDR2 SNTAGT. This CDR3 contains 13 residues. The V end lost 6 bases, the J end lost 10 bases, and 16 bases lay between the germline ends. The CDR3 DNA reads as TGTGCCAGCAGCTCCGAGGAGTCTGGGGAGCAGTTCTTC. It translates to CASSSEESGEQFF.

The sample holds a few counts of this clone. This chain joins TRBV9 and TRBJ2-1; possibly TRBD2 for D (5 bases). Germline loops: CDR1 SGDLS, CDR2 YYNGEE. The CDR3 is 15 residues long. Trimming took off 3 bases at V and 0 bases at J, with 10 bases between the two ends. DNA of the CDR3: TGTGCCAGCAGCGGACGGAGCGGCTCCTACAATGAGCAGTTCTTC. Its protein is CASSGRSGSYNEQFF.

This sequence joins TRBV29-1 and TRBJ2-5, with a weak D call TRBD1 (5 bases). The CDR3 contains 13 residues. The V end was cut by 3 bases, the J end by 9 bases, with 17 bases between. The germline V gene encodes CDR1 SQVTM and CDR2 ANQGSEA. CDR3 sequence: CSVDKGSEKSQYF. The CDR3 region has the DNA TGCAGCGTTGACAAGGGGTCAGAGAAGTCCCAGTACTTC.

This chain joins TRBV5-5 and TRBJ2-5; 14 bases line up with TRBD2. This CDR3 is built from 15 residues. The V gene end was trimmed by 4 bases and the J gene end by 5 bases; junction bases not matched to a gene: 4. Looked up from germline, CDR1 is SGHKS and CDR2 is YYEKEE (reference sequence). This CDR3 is CASSPGLAGVETQYF. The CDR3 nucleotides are TGTGCCAGCAGCCCGGGACTAGCGGGGGTCGAGACCCAGTACTTC.

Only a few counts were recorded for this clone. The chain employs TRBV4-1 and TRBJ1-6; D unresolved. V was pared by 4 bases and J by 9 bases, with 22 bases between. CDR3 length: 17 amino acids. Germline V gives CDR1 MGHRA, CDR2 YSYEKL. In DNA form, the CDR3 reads TGCGCCAGCAGCCTAACAAGATCCGGCGGGTTCGGTTCACCCCTCCACTTT. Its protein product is CASSLTRSGGFGSPLHF.

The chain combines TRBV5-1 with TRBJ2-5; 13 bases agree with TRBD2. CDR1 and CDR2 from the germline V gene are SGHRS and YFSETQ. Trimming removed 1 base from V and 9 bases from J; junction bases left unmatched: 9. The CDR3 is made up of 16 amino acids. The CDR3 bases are TGCGCCAGCAGCTTGACTAGCGGGGGGGCCAGGGAGGCCCAGTACTTC. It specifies CASSLTSGGAREAQYF.

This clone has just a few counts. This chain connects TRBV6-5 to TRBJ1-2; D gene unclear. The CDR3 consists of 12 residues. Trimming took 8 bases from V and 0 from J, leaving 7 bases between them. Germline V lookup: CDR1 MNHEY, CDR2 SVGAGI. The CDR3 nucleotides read TGTGCCAGCGGACTTCCTAACTATGGCTACACCTTC. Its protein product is CASGLPNYGYTF.

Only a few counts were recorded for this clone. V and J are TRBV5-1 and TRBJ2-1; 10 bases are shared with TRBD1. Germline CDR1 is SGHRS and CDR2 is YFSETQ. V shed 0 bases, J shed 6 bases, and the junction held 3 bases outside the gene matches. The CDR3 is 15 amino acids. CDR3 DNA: TGCGCCAGCAGCTTGGGGACAGGGGGATTCAATGAGCAGTTCTTC. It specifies CASSLGTGGFNEQFF.

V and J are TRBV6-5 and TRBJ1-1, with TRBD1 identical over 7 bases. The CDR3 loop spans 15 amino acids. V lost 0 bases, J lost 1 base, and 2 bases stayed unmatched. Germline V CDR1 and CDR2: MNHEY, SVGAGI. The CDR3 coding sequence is TGTGCCAGCAGTTACTCAAACAGGGGGAACACTGAAGCTTTCTTT. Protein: CASSYSNRGNTEAFF.

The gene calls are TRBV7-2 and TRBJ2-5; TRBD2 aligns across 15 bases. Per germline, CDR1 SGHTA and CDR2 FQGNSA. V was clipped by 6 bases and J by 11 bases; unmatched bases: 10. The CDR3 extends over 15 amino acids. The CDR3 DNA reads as TGTGCCAGCAGTTTTCAGGGACTAGCGGGAGGAGAGCAGTACTTC. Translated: CASSFQGLAGGEQYF.

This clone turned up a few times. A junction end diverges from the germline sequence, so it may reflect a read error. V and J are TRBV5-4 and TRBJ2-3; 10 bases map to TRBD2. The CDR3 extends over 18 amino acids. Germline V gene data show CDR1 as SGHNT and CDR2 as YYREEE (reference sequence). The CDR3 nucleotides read TGTGCCGGCAGCTTGGTACGGCTAGCGGGAGTGGCGACAGATACGCAGTATTTT. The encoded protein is CAGSLVRLAGVATDTQYF.

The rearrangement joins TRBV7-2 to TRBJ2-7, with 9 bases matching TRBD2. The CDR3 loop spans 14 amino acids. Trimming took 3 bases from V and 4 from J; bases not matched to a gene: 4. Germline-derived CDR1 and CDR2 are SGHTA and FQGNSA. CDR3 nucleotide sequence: TGTGCCAGCAGCTTGGCGGGAGGGCCTTACGAGCAGTACTTC. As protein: CASSLAGGPYEQYF.

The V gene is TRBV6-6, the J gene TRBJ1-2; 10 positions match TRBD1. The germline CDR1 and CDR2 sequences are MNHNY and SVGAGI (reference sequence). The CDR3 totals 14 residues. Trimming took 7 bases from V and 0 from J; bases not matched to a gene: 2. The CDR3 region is CASTDRGTNYGYTF. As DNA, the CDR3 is TGTGCCAGCACGGACAGGGGGACTAACTATGGCTACACCTTC.

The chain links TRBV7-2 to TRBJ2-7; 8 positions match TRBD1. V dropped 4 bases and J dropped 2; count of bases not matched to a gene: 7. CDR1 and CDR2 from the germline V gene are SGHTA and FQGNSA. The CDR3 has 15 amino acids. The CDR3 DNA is TGTGCCAGCAGCTCACGGACAGGGACAACCTACGAGCAGTACTTC. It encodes CASSSRTGTTYEQYF.

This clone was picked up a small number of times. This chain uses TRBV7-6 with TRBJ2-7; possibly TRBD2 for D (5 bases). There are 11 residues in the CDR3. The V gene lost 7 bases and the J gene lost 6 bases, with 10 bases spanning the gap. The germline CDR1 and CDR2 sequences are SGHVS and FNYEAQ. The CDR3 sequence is CASTSGVEQYF. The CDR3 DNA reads TGTGCCAGCACGTCCGGGGTCGAGCAGTACTTC.